Listed below are T cell receptor beta chains from one sample, sequenced in a study of Tregs in tolerant kidney transplant recipients. Generated by immunoSEQ multiplex PCR, the TCRdb table keeps only in-frame clones and is missing some. The table includes tens of thousands of clones, approximately 91% detected once. The sample consisted of CD4+ T cells from blood, taken before the transplant. The receptor set was obtained from a human donor who received a combined kidney and bone marrow transplant. Each CDR3 is given with its conserved first and last residue. Each record gives: V gene, J gene, D gene, clone size, CDR3 length, CDR3 protein, CDR3 DNA. A D gene is named only where the DNA matches it firmly. Some rows mark clone size as missing; the rest say once, few, many or name a class of expanded clone.

v_gene: TRBV6-1; j_gene: TRBJ2-2; d_gene: TRBD2; abundance: NA; len: 16; CDR3aa: CASSGERGEDTGELFF; CDR3nt: TGTGCCAGCAGTGGTGAGCGGGGAGAGGACACCGGGGAGCTGTTTTTT
v_gene: TRBV5-1; j_gene: TRBJ2-1; d_gene: NA; abundance: NA; len: 15; CDR3aa: CASSLDSSSYNEQFF; CDR3nt: TGCGCCAGCAGCTTGGACTCGAGCTCCTACAATGAGCAGTTCTTC
v_gene: TRBV6-4; j_gene: TRBJ2-5; d_gene: NA; abundance: NA; len: 13; CDR3aa: CASSSDGGETQYF; CDR3nt: TGTGCCAGCAGTTCGGACGGGGGAGAGACCCAGTACTTC
v_gene: TRBV28; j_gene: TRBJ2-3; d_gene: NA; abundance: NA; len: 15; CDR3aa: CASSLMQGSTDTQYF; CDR3nt: TGTGCCAGCAGCCTTATGCAGGGGAGCACAGATACGCAGTATTTT
v_gene: TRBV5-4; j_gene: TRBJ1-2; d_gene: TRBD1; abundance: NA; len: 16; CDR3aa: CASSLGTGSGNYGYTF; CDR3nt: TGTGCCAGCAGCCTCGGGACAGGGAGCGGTAACTATGGCTACACCTTC
v_gene: TRBV30; j_gene: TRBJ2-1; d_gene: NA; abundance: NA; len: 16; CDR3aa: CAWSVGLAGSYNEQFF; CDR3nt: TGTGCCTGGAGTGTAGGGTTGGCGGGGTCCTACAATGAGCAGTTCTTC
v_gene: TRBV9; j_gene: TRBJ1-1; d_gene: NA; abundance: NA; len: 14; CDR3aa: CASSAAQGGTEAFF; CDR3nt: TGTGCCAGCAGCGCAGCACAGGGCGGCACTGAAGCTTTCTTT
v_gene: TRBV28; j_gene: TRBJ1-1; d_gene: NA; abundance: NA; len: 16; CDR3aa: CASSPVEFVMRTEAFF; CDR3nt: TGTGCCAGCAGCCCCGTGGAGTTCGTAATGAGGACTGAAGCTTTCTTT
v_gene: TRBV5-4; j_gene: TRBJ2-7; d_gene: NA; abundance: once; len: 13; CDR3aa: CASSTGQSFEQYF; CDR3nt: TGTGCCAGCAGCACCGGACAGTCGTTCGAGCAGTACTTC
v_gene: TRBV28; j_gene: TRBJ1-3; d_gene: NA; abundance: NA; len: 14; CDR3aa: CASSRTHSGNTIYF; CDR3nt: TGTGCCAGCAGCCGGACACACTCTGGAAACACCATATATTTT
v_gene: TRBV28; j_gene: TRBJ1-1; d_gene: TRBD1; abundance: NA; len: 13; CDR3aa: CASSRQGETEAFF; CDR3nt: TGTGCCAGCAGTCGACAGGGGGAAACTGAAGCTTTCTTT
v_gene: TRBV5-1; j_gene: TRBJ2-1; d_gene: NA; abundance: NA; len: 14; CDR3aa: CASSSQDTYNEQFF; CDR3nt: TGCGCCAGCAGCTCCCAGGACACATACAATGAGCAGTTCTTC
v_gene: TRBV4-3; j_gene: TRBJ2-1; d_gene: TRBD2; abundance: NA; len: 16; CDR3aa: CASSQASGTIYNEQFF; CDR3nt: TGCGCCAGCAGCCAAGCTAGCGGTACGATCTACAATGAGCAGTTCTTC
v_gene: TRBV25-1; j_gene: TRBJ2-7; d_gene: TRBD2; abundance: NA; len: 14; CDR3aa: CASSDSGGVLEQYF; CDR3nt: TGTGCCAGCAGTGATTCGGGGGGAGTGCTAGAGCAGTACTTC
v_gene: TRBV19; j_gene: TRBJ2-1; d_gene: TRBD2; abundance: NA; len: 13; CDR3aa: CASSGSSYNEQFF; CDR3nt: TGTGCCAGCAGCGGGAGCTCCTACAATGAGCAGTTCTTC
v_gene: TRBV21-1; j_gene: TRBJ2-1; d_gene: NA; abundance: NA; len: 12; CDR3aa: CASGTGNNEQFF; CDR3nt: TGTGCCAGCGGGACAGGGAACAATGAGCAGTTCTTC
v_gene: TRBV5-8; j_gene: TRBJ2-1; d_gene: NA; abundance: NA; len: 10; CDR3aa: CASLVVEQFF; CDR3nt: TGTGCCAGCTTAGTTGTAGAGCAGTTCTTC
v_gene: TRBV19; j_gene: TRBJ1-1; d_gene: TRBD1; abundance: NA; len: 17; CDR3aa: CASSILGQGARGTEAFF; CDR3nt: TGTGCCAGTAGTATCCTCGGACAGGGGGCAAGGGGCACTGAAGCTTTCTTT
v_gene: TRBV5-6; j_gene: TRBJ1-4; d_gene: NA; abundance: once; len: 15; CDR3aa: CASSTYRKTNEKLFF; CDR3nt: TGTGCCAGCAGCACATACAGGAAAACTAATGAAAAACTGTTTTTT
v_gene: TRBV7-9; j_gene: TRBJ2-7; d_gene: TRBD1; abundance: NA; len: 15; CDR3aa: CASSSGTGMAYEQYF; CDR3nt: TGTGCCAGCAGCTCCGGGACAGGGATGGCCTACGAGCAGTACTTC
v_gene: TRBV29-1; j_gene: TRBJ2-2; d_gene: TRBD2; abundance: NA; len: 15; CDR3aa: CSASGGSSNTGELFF; CDR3nt: TGCAGCGCTAGCGGGGGCTCATCGAACACCGGGGAGCTGTTTTTT
v_gene: TRBV28; j_gene: TRBJ2-2; d_gene: TRBD2; abundance: once; len: 17; CDR3aa: CASSFPSGKKNTGELFF; CDR3nt: TGTGCCAGCAGTTTTCCTAGCGGAAAGAAAAACACCGGGGAGCTGTTTTTT
v_gene: TRBV2; j_gene: TRBJ2-5; d_gene: NA; abundance: NA; len: 12; CDR3aa: CASNRGGETQYF; CDR3nt: TGTGCCAGCAACAGGGGGGGGGAGACCCAGTACTTC
v_gene: TRBV7-9; j_gene: TRBJ2-4; d_gene: NA; abundance: NA; len: 16; CDR3aa: CASSLDSALAKNIQYF; CDR3nt: TGTGCCAGCAGCTTAGATAGCGCCCTAGCCAAAAACATTCAGTACTTC
v_gene: TRBV7-2; j_gene: TRBJ2-5; d_gene: TRBD2; abundance: NA; len: 16; CDR3aa: CASSFSGRSHTETQYF; CDR3nt: TGTGCCAGCAGCTTTAGCGGGAGATCACACACAGAGACCCAGTACTTC
v_gene: TRBV27; j_gene: TRBJ2-5; d_gene: NA; abundance: NA; len: 13; CDR3aa: CASRDSASRTQYF; CDR3nt: TGTGCCAGCAGAGACTCCGCCTCCAGGACCCAGTACTTC
v_gene: TRBV27; j_gene: TRBJ1-1; d_gene: NA; abundance: NA; len: 13; CDR3aa: CASSSQWNTEAFF; CDR3nt: TGTGCCAGCAGTTCTCAGTGGAACACTGAAGCTTTCTTT
v_gene: TRBV5-1; j_gene: TRBJ2-5; d_gene: NA; abundance: NA; len: 14; CDR3aa: CASWAGSIGETQYF; CDR3nt: TGCGCCAGCTGGGCAGGGTCTATTGGGGAGACCCAGTACTTC
v_gene: TRBV5-1; j_gene: TRBJ2-5; d_gene: TRBD1; abundance: NA; len: 14; CDR3aa: CASNPGGMGETQYF; CDR3nt: TGCGCCAGCAATCCAGGGGGCATGGGGGAGACCCAGTACTTC
v_gene: TRBV19; j_gene: TRBJ1-2; d_gene: TRBD1; abundance: NA; len: 16; CDR3aa: CASSIKGTAGGPGYTF; CDR3nt: TGTGCCAGTAGTATAAAAGGTACGGCAGGGGGACCTGGCTACACCTTC
v_gene: TRBV7-9; j_gene: TRBJ1-1; d_gene: NA; abundance: NA; len: 14; CDR3aa: CASSLTGLHTEAFF; CDR3nt: TGTGCCAGCAGCCTCACAGGGTTGCACACTGAAGCTTTCTTT
v_gene: TRBV7-9; j_gene: TRBJ2-7; d_gene: TRBD2; abundance: NA; len: 19; CDR3aa: CASAPTSWEGLAEPYEQYF; CDR3nt: TGTGCCAGCGCCCCGACGAGTTGGGAAGGTCTAGCGGAGCCCTACGAGCAGTACTTC
v_gene: TRBV7-3; j_gene: TRBJ1-3; d_gene: TRBD1; abundance: NA; len: 14; CDR3aa: CASSPTGAGNTIYF; CDR3nt: TGTGCCAGCAGCCCAACAGGGGCTGGAAACACCATATATTTT
v_gene: TRBV18; j_gene: TRBJ2-1; d_gene: TRBD2; abundance: NA; len: 19; CDR3aa: CASSRTSGGSFSSYNEQFF; CDR3nt: TGTGCCAGCTCACGGACTAGCGGGGGTTCATTTAGCTCCTACAATGAGCAGTTCTTC
v_gene: TRBV5-1; j_gene: TRBJ2-6; d_gene: NA; abundance: NA; len: 17; CDR3aa: CATNPGHLLSGANVLTF; CDR3nt: TGCGCCACCAACCCGGGACATCTCCTTTCTGGGGCCAACGTCCTGACTTTC
v_gene: TRBV11-3; j_gene: TRBJ2-2; d_gene: TRBD2; abundance: NA; len: 15; CDR3aa: CASSFTAGVTGELFF; CDR3nt: TGTGCCAGCAGCTTTACGGCGGGAGTTACCGGGGAGCTGTTTTTT